The 30 T cell receptor beta chains given below trace back to one sample, sequenced in a study of cytomegalovirus exposure and HLA in healthy donors. Researchers ran the PCR with 60 Vbeta and 13 Jbeta primers. Data came from immunoSEQ multiplex PCR; TCRdb stores just in-frame clones and leaves some out. The sample lists over 95,000 clones, more than 65% occurring once. Sequences were obtained from PBMCs. These receptor sequences come from a man between 35 and 55 years old in good health and CMV-seropositive.

This chain uses TRBV7-2 with TRBJ2-7, with 13 bases fitting TRBD2. The CDR3 totals 17 residues. V shed 5 bases and J 2 bases; nucleotides not matched to a gene: 9. Germline CDR1 reads SGHTA; CDR2 reads FQGNSA. CDR3: CASSKTSGGSLPYEQYF. The CDR3 coding sequence is TGTGCCAGCAGCAAGACTAGCGGGGGGTCCCTCCCCTACGAGCAGTACTTC.

The chain links TRBV9 to TRBJ1-3; no reliable D call. Germline-derived CDR1 and CDR2 are SGDLS and YYNGEE. CDR3 length: 18 amino acids. V lost 1 base and J 3 bases, leaving 20 bases between the germline ends. CDR3 bases: TGTGCCAGCAGCGTAAATTCGGAGGGAAGTGCGGTTGGAAACACCATATATTTT. It encodes CASSVNSEGSAVGNTIYF.

A single count supports this clone. The V gene is TRBV5-4, the J gene TRBJ2-1; 9 positions match TRBD2. Germline V gives CDR1 SGHNT, CDR2 YYREEE (reference sequence). The trim removed 2 bases at V and 1 base at J, leaving 4 bases unmatched. The CDR3 runs to 16 residues. As DNA, the CDR3 is TGTGCCAGCAGCTTTGGGCGGGGGGGGTCCTACAATGAGCAGTTCTTC. Amino acid sequence: CASSFGRGGSYNEQFF.

This chain connects TRBV5-4 to TRBJ1-1, with D unclear. The V gene's germline CDR1 is SGHNT and CDR2 YYREEE (reference sequence). Trimming took 0 bases from V and 2 from J, leaving 5 bases between them. This CDR3 spans 13 amino acids. CDR3 sequence reads: CASSLAVNTEAFF. CDR3 DNA: TGTGCCAGCAGCTTGGCAGTCAACACTGAAGCTTTCTTT.

The CDR3, as DNA: TGTGCCAGCAGCCTAACCGGGGGCAATCAGCCCCAGCATTTT. Its protein product is CASSLTGGNQPQHF. The genes are TRBV7-9 and TRBJ1-5; D unclear. Looked up from germline, CDR1 is SEHNR and CDR2 is FQNEAQ (reference sequence). The CDR3 has 14 amino acids. The ends were cut back, 5 bases at V and 2 bases at J, with 10 bases in the middle.

The rearrangement uses TRBV5-4 and TRBJ2-7, with 9 bases aligning to TRBD1. The ends lost 10 bases at V and 0 bases at J; junction bases unmatched: 5. The germline CDR1 and CDR2 sequences are SGHNT and YYREEE (reference sequence). The CDR3 loop spans 13 amino acids. The CDR3 sequence is CAYRDRDSYEQYF. The CDR3 DNA follows: TGTGCCTACCGGGACAGGGACTCCTACGAGCAGTACTTC.

The V call is TRBV30, the J call TRBJ2-6; 8 bases line up with TRBD1. Germline V CDR1 and CDR2: GTSNPN, SVGIG (reference sequence). This CDR3 region has 18 residues. With V trimmed by 2 bases and J by 4 bases, 13 bases remained unmatched. The CDR3 DNA reads as TGTGCCTGGAGTCCAATAGGGCAGGGGGCGGGAGGGGCCAACGTCCTGACTTTC. Translated: CAWSPIGQGAGGANVLTF. Drawing the rest from reference TRBV30 and TRBJ2-6, the complete variable domain is SQTIHQWPATLVQPVGSPLSLECTVEGTSNPNLYWYRQAAGRGLQLLFYSVGIGQISSEVPQNLSASRPQDRQFILSSKKLLLSDSGFYLCAWSPIGQGAGGANVLTFGAGSRLTVL.

V and J are TRBV5-4 and TRBJ2-3; 10 nucleotides align to TRBD2. Looked up from germline, CDR1 is SGHNT and CDR2 is YYREEE (reference sequence). The V and J ends lost 1 base and 1 base, in that order; junction bases with no gene match: 0. The CDR3 sequence is 15 residues long. The CDR3 sequence is CASSLTSGGTDTQYF. Here the CDR3 DNA reads TGTGCCAGCAGCTTGACTAGCGGGGGCACAGATACGCAGTATTTT.

On this clone: The junction and the germline gene differ at one end; a read error may be behind it. The chain joins TRBV4-1 to TRBJ2-6; D is undetermined. The CDR3 is 15 residues long. CDR1 and CDR2 from the germline V gene are MGHRA and YSYEKL. CDR3 bases: TGCGCCAGCAGCCAAGATCGGGTTTCGGAAAACGGCCTGACTTTC. Protein sequence: CASSQDRVSENGLTF.

The genes are TRBV6-1 and TRBJ2-6; no clear D gene. Germline lookup yields CDR1 MNHNS and CDR2 SASEGT. Trimming removed 2 bases from V and 2 bases from J, with 7 bases in between. The CDR3 extends over 15 amino acids. CDR3 region: CASSELETGANVLTF. In DNA, the CDR3 is TGTGCCAGCAGTGAACTGGAGACTGGGGCCAACGTCCTGACTTTC.

V is TRBV5-1 and J is TRBJ2-2; weak D call: TRBD2 (6 bases). The CDR3 contains 14 residues. Germline CDR1 is SGHRS and CDR2 is YFSETQ. Trimming took 0 bases from V and 7 from J, leaving 10 bases between them. The CDR3 nucleotides read TGCGCCAGCAGCTTGGCGGTGGAGGGCGGGGAGCTGTTTTTT. Its translation is CASSLAVEGGELFF.

The chain carries TRBV27 and TRBJ2-1; D perhaps matches TRBD1 (5 bases). The germline V gene has CDR1 MNHEY and CDR2 SMNVEV (reference sequence). The CDR3 is 16 amino acids. The V and J ends lost 6 bases and 4 bases respectively, with 19 bases between them. The CDR3 coding sequence is TGTGCCAGCAGCTTAATAGACAGCATTGGATACAATGAGCAGTTCTTC. Its protein product is CASSLIDSIGYNEQFF.

The V and J genes are TRBV30 and TRBJ1-5; D not resolved. Germline CDR1 and CDR2: GTSNPN and SVGIG (reference sequence). The V and J ends lost 5 bases and 0 bases respectively, with 11 bases between them. The CDR3 is made up of 14 amino acids. The CDR3 DNA is TGTGCCTGGGCCTCCGGGTTTAGCAATCAGCCCCAGCATTTT. It is translated as CAWASGFSNQPQHF.

The chain links TRBV18 to TRBJ2-3; tentatively, D is TRBD2 (6 bases). Trimming stripped 1 base from V and 0 bases from J, with 11 bases between. The length of the CDR3 is 16 residues. In germline, CDR1 is KGHSH, CDR2 LQKENI. CDR3 nucleotides: TGTGCCAGCTCACCACGCTACCGGGAGAGCACAGATACGCAGTATTTT. This codes for CASSPRYRESTDTQYF.

This clone appeared once. The gene calls are TRBV7-8 and TRBJ2-4; 8 bases fit TRBD1. The ends lost 5 bases at V and 7 bases at J; junction bases unmatched: 13. This CDR3 has 16 amino acids. Germline assignment: CDR1 SGHVS and CDR2 FQNEAQ. CDR3 sequence reads: CASSATDRGTRNIQYF. The CDR3 DNA follows: TGTGCCAGCAGCGCGACAGACAGGGGAACACGGAACATTCAGTACTTC.

The chain links TRBV19 to TRBJ2-3; D may be TRBD1 (6 bases). CDR1 LNHDA and CDR2 SQIVND come from the germline V gene (reference sequence). The CDR3 loop spans 15 amino acids. Trimming pared 6 bases from V and 0 bases from J, leaving 13 bases between. Here the CDR3 reads CASSFGQSSTDTQYF. For the CDR3, the DNA is TGTGCCAGTAGCTTCGGACAGTCTAGCACAGATACGCAGTATTTT.

This chain uses TRBV6-5 with TRBJ1-2; 7 bases align to TRBD1. Unmatched junction bases numbered 5, after V lost 5 bases and J lost 2 bases. CDR3 size: 14 residues. CDR1 and CDR2 (germline): MNHEY, SVGAGI. CDR3 amino acids: CASSLGGANYGYTF. The CDR3 coding sequence is TGTGCCAGCAGTCTAGGGGGCGCCAACTATGGCTACACCTTC.

The rearrangement uses TRBV4-2 and TRBJ1-4; D remains unclear. Per the germline V gene, CDR1 is LGHNA and CDR2 is YNFKEQ. The CDR3 loop spans 15 amino acids. Trimming took 1 base from V and 2 from J, leaving 8 bases between them. DNA for the CDR3: TGTGCCAGCAGCCAAGCTTCGGGGACTAATGAAAAACTGTTTTTT. Protein: CASSQASGTNEKLFF.

CDR3 sequence reads: CASQGSGLGAQHF. The CDR3, as DNA: TGTGCCAGCCAAGGGTCCGGACTCGGGGCCCAGCATTTT. J is TRBJ1-5 and V is TRBV7-2; D call uncertain. CDR1 is SGHTA, CDR2 FQGNSA, per germline. CDR3 length equals 13 residues. V gave up 8 bases and J gave up 11 bases, with 19 bases separating them. The full variable domain, in which reference TRBV7-2 and TRBJ1-5 provide the parts outside the CDR3, is GAGVSQSPSNKVTEKGKDVELRCDPISGHTALYWYRQSLGQGLEFLIYFQGNSAPDKSGLPSDRFSAERTGGSVSTLTIQRTQQEDSAVYLCASQGSGLGAQHFGDGTRLSIL.

The J gene is TRBJ2-7, the V gene TRBV9; maybe TRBD1 (6 bases). Germline V gives CDR1 SGDLS, CDR2 YYNGEE. This CDR3 spans 14 amino acids. Trimming cost V 0 bases and J 5 bases, with 12 bases left between them. CDR3 protein: CASSVDQGRHEQYF. The CDR3 bases are TGTGCCAGCAGCGTAGACCAGGGGCGGCACGAGCAGTACTTC.

The V and J genes are TRBV4-1 and TRBJ1-2, with D uncertain. This CDR3 spans 16 amino acids. V dropped 3 bases and J dropped 0 bases, with 14 bases sitting between them. The V gene's germline CDR1 is MGHRA and CDR2 YSYEKL. Here the CDR3 DNA reads TGCGCCAGCAGCCATGAAAATTCCGGAGCTAACTATGGCTACACCTTC. Protein: CASSHENSGANYGYTF.

This chain uses TRBV7-6 with TRBJ2-7, with a possible D match to TRBD1 (5 bases). Germline V gene data show CDR1 as SGHVS and CDR2 as FNYEAQ. V lost 4 bases and J 4 bases, leaving 8 bases between the germline ends. CDR3 size: 12 residues. For the CDR3, the DNA is TGTGCCAGCAGCTCTGGACATTACGAGCAGTACTTC. Translation: CASSSGHYEQYF.

This clone has only one observation. The chain recombines TRBV4-3 with TRBJ2-7; D perhaps matches TRBD2 (6 bases). This CDR3 has 17 amino acids. The germline CDR1 and CDR2 sequences are LGHNA and YSLEER. V lost 1 base and J 4 bases, leaving 20 bases between the germline ends. CDR3: CASSQAPAGSLGYEQYF. The CDR3 DNA reads TGCGCCAGCAGCCAAGCCCCGGCGGGGAGCCTCGGGTACGAGCAGTACTTC.

The chain has TRBV27 and TRBJ2-3, with TRBD2 matching over 7 bases. Germline V gene sequence: CDR1 MNHEY, CDR2 SMNVEV (reference sequence). CDR3 size: 14 residues. V lost 5 bases, J lost 0 bases, and 2 bases stayed unmatched. The CDR3 sequence: CASSLGGSTDTQYF. DNA of the CDR3: TGTGCCAGCAGTCTCGGGGGGAGCACAGATACGCAGTATTTT.

CDR3 nucleotides: TGTGCCAACAACCACACGGCCTACGAGCAGTACTTC. As protein: CANNHTAYEQYF. The chain is built from TRBV14 and TRBJ2-7; no firm D call. The germline gives CDR1 SGHDN, CDR2 FVKESK. V lost 10 bases, J lost 2 bases, and 12 bases lay in between. The CDR3 extends over 12 amino acids.

The gene calls are TRBV10-2 and TRBJ2-3; 8 bases agree with TRBD2. The CDR3 spans 14 residues. After removal of 5 bases from V and 4 bases from J, the junction contained 5 bases not matched to a gene. Germline V gene data show CDR1 as WSHSY and CDR2 as SAAADI. Here the CDR3 DNA reads TGCGCCAGCAGTACCGGGGGGGCGTCAGATACGCAGTATTTT. Translating gives CASSTGGASDTQYF.

This clone came up a few times. The chain uses TRBV5-6 and TRBJ2-5; D uncertain. Trimming removed 0 bases at V and 7 bases at J, with 4 bases between. Germline V gene sequence: CDR1 SGHDT, CDR2 YYEEEE. The CDR3 has 11 amino acids. Here the CDR3 DNA reads TGTGCCAGCAGCTTGGCGAGGACCCAGTACTTC. Protein: CASSLARTQYF.

This clone was found once. Other DNA sequences of this sample code for an identical CDR3. V usage is TRBV6-5 and J usage is TRBJ1-3; perhaps TRBD1 as D (6 bases). CDR3 length: 15 residues. Trimming pared 1 base from V and 0 bases from J, leaving 7 bases between. Looked up from germline, CDR1 is MNHEY and CDR2 is SVGAGI. The CDR3 here is CASSYLQGSGNTIYF. In DNA, the CDR3 is TGTGCCAGCAGTTACTTACAGGGCTCTGGAAACACCATATATTTT.

This chain uses TRBV18 with TRBJ2-7, with D possibly being TRBD1 (5 bases). The V end lost 0 bases, the J end lost 0 bases, and 12 bases lay between the germline ends. Germline loops: CDR1 KGHSH, CDR2 LQKENI. This CDR3 comprises 16 residues. The CDR3 reads CASSPPGGRVSYEQYF. Written as DNA, the CDR3 is TGTGCCAGCTCACCACCGGGTGGCAGGGTCTCCTACGAGCAGTACTTC.

This clone has more than one count but fewer than ten. The rearrangement links TRBV4-2 to TRBJ2-2; D is possibly TRBD1 (6 bases). This CDR3 has 16 residues. Trimming stripped 1 base from V and 7 bases from J, with 16 bases between. The germline gives CDR1 LGHNA, CDR2 YNFKEQ. CDR3 in DNA: TGTGCCAGCAGCCAAGGATTTTCTCAGGGGCACGGGGAGCTGTTTTTT. Its protein product is CASSQGFSQGHGELFF.